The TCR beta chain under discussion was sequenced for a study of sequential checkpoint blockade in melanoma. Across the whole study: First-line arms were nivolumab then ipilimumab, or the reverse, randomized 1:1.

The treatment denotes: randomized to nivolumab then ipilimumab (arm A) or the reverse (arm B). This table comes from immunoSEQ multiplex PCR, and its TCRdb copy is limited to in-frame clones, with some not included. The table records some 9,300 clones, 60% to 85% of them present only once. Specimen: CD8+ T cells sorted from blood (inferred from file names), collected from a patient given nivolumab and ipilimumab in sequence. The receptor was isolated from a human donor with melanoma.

CDR3 in DNA: TGTGCCAGCTCACCGTGGACAGGGGCGAACACTGAAGCTTTCTTT. It specifies CASSPWTGANTEAFF. The V and J genes are TRBV18 and TRBJ1-1, with TRBD1 identical over 9 bases. CDR3 length equals 15 residues. Germline V gives CDR1 KGHSH, CDR2 LQKENI. The V segment lost 3 bases and the J segment 1 base; nucleotides outside the gene matches: 3.